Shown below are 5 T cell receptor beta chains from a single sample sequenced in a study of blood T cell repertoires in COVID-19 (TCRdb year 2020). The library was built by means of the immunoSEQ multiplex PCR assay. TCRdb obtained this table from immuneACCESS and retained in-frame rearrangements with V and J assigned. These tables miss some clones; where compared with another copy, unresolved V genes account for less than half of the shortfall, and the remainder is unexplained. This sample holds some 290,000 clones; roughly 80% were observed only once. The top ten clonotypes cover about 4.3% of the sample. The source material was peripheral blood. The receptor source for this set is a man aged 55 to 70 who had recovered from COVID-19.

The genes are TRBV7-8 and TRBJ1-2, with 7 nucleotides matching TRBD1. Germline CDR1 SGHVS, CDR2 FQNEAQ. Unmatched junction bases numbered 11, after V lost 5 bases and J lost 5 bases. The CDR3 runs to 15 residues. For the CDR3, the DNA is TGTGCCAGCAGCCCCGACAGGGCGTCATTTTATGGCTACACCTTC. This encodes CASSPDRASFYGYTF.

In DNA, the CDR3 is TGCGCCAGCAGCCAAGAGGGGGCCAGCGGGGTCTATGGCTACACCTTC. This codes for CASSQEGASGVYGYTF. V usage is TRBV4-1 and J usage is TRBJ1-2, with a possible D match to TRBD1 (6 bases). Germline assignment: CDR1 MGHRA and CDR2 YSYEKL. Trimming stripped 0 bases from V and 4 bases from J, with 15 bases between. The CDR3 spans 16 residues.

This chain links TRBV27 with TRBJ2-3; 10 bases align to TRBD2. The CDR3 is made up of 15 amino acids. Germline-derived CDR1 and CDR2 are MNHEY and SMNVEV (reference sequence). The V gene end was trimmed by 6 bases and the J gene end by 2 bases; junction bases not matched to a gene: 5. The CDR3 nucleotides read TGTGCCAGCAGCCCCCTAGCGGGGGCCACAGATACGCAGTATTTT. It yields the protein CASSPLAGATDTQYF.

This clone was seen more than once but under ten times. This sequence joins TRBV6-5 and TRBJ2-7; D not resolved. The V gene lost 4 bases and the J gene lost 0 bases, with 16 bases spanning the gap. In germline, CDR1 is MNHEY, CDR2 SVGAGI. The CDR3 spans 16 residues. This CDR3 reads CASSSRHSVYSYEQYF. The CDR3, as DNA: TGTGCCAGCAGTTCGCGCCACTCCGTCTACTCCTACGAGCAGTACTTC.

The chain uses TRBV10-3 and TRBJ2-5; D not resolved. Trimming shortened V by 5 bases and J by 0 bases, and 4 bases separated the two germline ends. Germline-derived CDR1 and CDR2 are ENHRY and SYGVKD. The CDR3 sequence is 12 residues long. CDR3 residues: CAISHNQETQYF. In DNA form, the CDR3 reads TGTGCCATCAGTCACAACCAAGAGACCCAGTACTTC.